This T cell receptor (beta chain) was found in a study of CD8 T cells in Susac syndrome. Turning to this clonotype: As yet, its antigen is unknown.

Study findings and constraints: The study's TCR sequencing and HLA analysis covered a relatively small number of individuals, and the study acknowledged this.

The CDR3 length is 14 residues. Trimming removed 5 bases at V and 0 bases at J, with 10 bases between. The germline gives CDR1 GTSNPN, CDR2 SVGIG (reference sequence). Random hexamers were used to reverse transcribe an amount of about 0.45 to 1 ug RNA. By means of immunoSEQ multiplex PCR, TCR beta CDR3 spanning 54 Vbeta and 13 Jbeta underwent amplification. TCRdb fed the immunoSEQ multiplex PCR reads into MiXCR, producing one record per CDR3 protein. Found here are 150,000 to 200,000 distinct CDR3 sequences, roughly 91% of them singletons; the top ten hold around 0.085%. The chain combines TRBV30 with TRBJ1-4, with D possibly being TRBD1 (5 bases). What was sequenced was CD4+ T cells from PBMCs. The origin of this receptor is a human donor with Susac syndrome. The CDR3, as DNA: TGTGCCTGGCAGGGTATTGCAACTAATGAAAAACTGTTTTTT. Amino acid sequence: CAWQGIATNEKLFF.